This T cell receptor beta chain was recovered during a study of technical replicates of blood from several donors. Clones were sequenced by immunoSEQ multiplex PCR, and TCRdb holds only the in-frame ones, with some missing. Here the sample spans about 44,000 clones, 90% to 97% being singletons. In germline, CDR1 is SGHAT, CDR2 FQNNGV. The V segment lost 4 bases and the J segment 7 bases; nucleotides outside the gene matches: 7. This CDR3 region has 14 residues. The chain employs TRBV11-2 and TRBJ1-1; 9 positions agree with TRBD1. The material sequenced was T cells isolated from PBMCs. The origin of this receptor is a human donor in good health. CDR3 coding DNA: TGTGCCAGCAGCTCGGAGGGACAGGGTAGTGAAGCTTTCTTT. Translating gives CASSSEGQGSEAFF.